The clone carrying this T cell receptor beta chain was observed a few times. The antigen is unknown. All participants with HIV were treated in the United States. The source of the sample is a study of long-term antiretroviral therapy in people with HIV. Broader study findings: Across all time points, the repertoire was dominated by clones that expanded before ART.

Germline V gene data show CDR1 as SGHTA and CDR2 as FQGTGA. The V end was cut by 2 bases, the J end by 3 bases, with 20 bases between. The CDR3 extends over 17 amino acids. The run of the v3.0 immunoSEQ assay was at survey level. Using immunoSEQ multiplex PCR, the repertoire was profiled, and TCRdb retains in-frame clones only, with some absent. The data hold roughly 20,000 clones, with about 81% observed a single time. Sequenced material: unsorted PBMCs, taken 1.5 years after starting antiretroviral therapy. The chain has TRBV7-3 and TRBJ2-7; no clear D gene. The source is a young man with HIV. CDR3 in DNA: TGTGCCAGCAGCTTACTGGGATCGGGCGCCGGGCACTACGAGCAGTACTTC. Translating it yields CASSLLGSGAGHYEQYF.